These 26 T cell receptor beta chains originate from one sample sequenced in a study of CD4 T cells in relation to SARS-CoV-2 and coronaviruses. Profiling relied on immunoSEQ multiplex PCR, and the TCRdb table lists in-frame clones only, not all of them. The top ten clones hold about 16% of a sample with about 21,000 clones, around 72% of them seen once. The antigens these receptors bind are not known. Before the COVID-19 pandemic, during about 2011-2019, CD4+ T cells were taken from unexposed donors. Isolation of CD4+ T cells took place after approximately eleven days in culture. The sample comprised CD4+ T cells from PBMCs, cultured in vitro. These receptor sequences come from a human donor in good health.

This chain uses TRBV5-4 with TRBJ2-7, with D perhaps TRBD1 (6 bases). The germline V gene has CDR1 SGHNT and CDR2 YYREEE (reference sequence). V gave up 4 bases and J gave up 0 bases, with 14 bases separating them. The CDR3 is 15 residues long. CDR3 in DNA: TGTGCCAGCAGCCGAGGGGGTCCTGGCTCCTACGAGCAGTACTTC. Its protein is CASSRGGPGSYEQYF.

The chain recombines TRBV4-1 with TRBJ2-5, with D possibly matching TRBD2 (6 bases). The CDR3 totals 16 residues. Germline V CDR1 and CDR2: MGHRA, YSYEKL. Trimming shortened V by 0 bases and J by 5 bases, and 16 bases separated the two germline ends. For the CDR3, the DNA is TGCGCCAGCAGCCAAGACCGGGACCGCGGGGTGGAGACCCAGTACTTC. Amino acid sequence: CASSQDRDRGVETQYF.

The gene calls are TRBV11-2 and TRBJ2-1; 7 nucleotides align to TRBD1. The J segment lost 4 bases and the V segment lost 3 bases, leaving 3 bases of the junction unmatched. The CDR3 loop spans 14 amino acids. CDR1 and CDR2 (germline): SGHAT, FQNNGV. Here the CDR3 DNA reads TGTGCCAGCAGCTTGGACAGGAGGTACAATGAGCAGTTCTTC. Translating gives CASSLDRRYNEQFF.

The chain recombines TRBV6-6 with TRBJ2-5; 7 nucleotides match TRBD1. In germline, CDR1 is MNHNY, CDR2 SVGAGI (reference sequence). This CDR3 contains 16 residues. With 5 bases clipped from V and 4 bases from J, the junction kept 13 bases outside the gene matches. The chain's CDR3 is CASSTRQGLRGETQYF. CDR3 nucleotide sequence: TGTGCCAGCAGTACTCGACAGGGCCTTCGGGGAGAGACCCAGTACTTC.

The genes are TRBV29-1 and TRBJ1-1; D is undetermined. This CDR3 comprises 10 residues. Germline lookup yields CDR1 SQVTM and CDR2 ANQGSEA. V lost 4 bases and J 5 bases, leaving 5 bases between the germline ends. The CDR3 DNA is TGCAGCGTTGTTGCTACTGAAGCTTTCTTT. Protein product: CSVVATEAFF.

The chain couples TRBV5-1 to TRBJ1-1, with TRBD1 matching over 9 bases. CDR3 size: 14 residues. CDR1 SGHRS and CDR2 YFSETQ come from the germline V gene. V was clipped by 3 bases and J by 5 bases; unmatched bases: 5. The CDR3 protein is CASSSGQGRTEAFF. In DNA form, the CDR3 reads TGCGCCAGCAGCTCTGGACAGGGGAGGACTGAAGCTTTCTTT.

The J gene is TRBJ1-5, the V gene TRBV24-1; 10 bases line up with TRBD1. Germline assignment: CDR1 KGHDR and CDR2 SFDVKD. V gave up 6 bases and J gave up 7 bases; unmatched junction bases: 11. CDR3 size: 16 residues. The CDR3 protein is CATSPGDRGAEQPQHF. DNA of the CDR3: TGTGCCACCAGTCCCGGGGACAGGGGAGCGGAGCAGCCCCAGCATTTT.

The chain combines TRBV20-1 with TRBJ2-3, with D perhaps TRBD2 (6 bases). V lost 3 bases to trimming and J lost 6 bases, with 19 bases between them. Looked up from germline, CDR1 is DFQATT and CDR2 is SNEGSKA (reference sequence). The CDR3 is 15 residues long. DNA for the CDR3: TGCAGTGCTAGTCAAACTAACCGGAGGGAGGATACGCAGTATTTT. It specifies CSASQTNRREDTQYF.

V usage is TRBV10-3 and J usage is TRBJ1-1; D not resolved. The CDR3 is made up of 12 amino acids. Trimming left V 6 bases short and J 0 bases short, with 5 bases between. Germline CDR1 ENHRY, CDR2 SYGVKD. CDR3 DNA: TGTGCCATCAGAGGATTGAACACTGAAGCTTTCTTT. Protein product: CAIRGLNTEAFF.

This rearrangement joins TRBV14 to TRBJ2-1; a weak D match, TRBD1 (5 bases). V was cut by 5 bases and J by 11 bases, with 10 bases left in between. Germline V lookup: CDR1 SGHDN, CDR2 FVKESK. The CDR3 covers 11 residues. For the CDR3, the DNA is TGTGCCAGCAGCTACCAGGACAAGCAGTTCTTC. Translated, it gives CASSYQDKQFF.

The chain links TRBV11-2 to TRBJ2-6; D tentatively reads TRBD1 or TRBD2 (5 bases each). V gave up 1 base and J gave up 2 bases, with 9 bases separating them. The CDR3 spans 16 residues. Germline lookup yields CDR1 SGHAT and CDR2 FQNNGV. DNA for the CDR3: TGTGCCAGCAGCTTAGGTGTGGGACCTGGGGCCAACGTCCTGACTTTC. Its protein is CASSLGVGPGANVLTF.

J is TRBJ2-5 and V is TRBV5-1, with 7 bases that match TRBD1. This CDR3 comprises 15 residues. After removal of 0 bases from V and 3 bases from J, the junction contained 5 bases not matched to a gene. Germline V gives CDR1 SGHRS, CDR2 YFSETQ. CDR3 sequence reads: CASSLVRGGEETQYF. The DNA for the CDR3 is TGCGCCAGCAGCTTGGTTAGAGGGGGCGAAGAGACCCAGTACTTC.

J is TRBJ2-7 and V is TRBV5-4, with D unclear. The CDR3 totals 11 residues. Germline CDR1 and CDR2: SGHNT and YYREEE (reference sequence). Between the trimmed V and J ends, which lost 2 bases and 6 bases, there was a span of 6 bases. CDR3 sequence (DNA): TGTGCCAGCAGCTTCCAGCGCGAGCAGTACTTC. Translating gives CASSFQREQYF.

This clone was counted between two and nine times. The chain's CDR3 is CASSLLQTALNSPLHF. The CDR3 DNA sequence: TGTGCCAGCAGCCTACTCCAGACAGCCCTTAATTCACCCCTCCACTTT. This chain links TRBV11-2 with TRBJ1-6; a weak D match, TRBD1 (5 bases). The V gene lost 5 bases and the J gene lost 6 bases, with 17 bases spanning the gap. The CDR3 is 16 residues long. CDR1 and CDR2 (germline): SGHAT, FQNNGV.

The chain employs TRBV24-1 and TRBJ1-1, with D maybe TRBD1 (5 bases). Trimming pared 5 bases from V and 11 bases from J, leaving 14 bases between. Germline lookup yields CDR1 KGHDR and CDR2 SFDVKD. The CDR3 has 12 residues. The CDR3 loop is CATSAAGGEAFF. CDR3 bases: TGTGCCACCAGTGCGGCTGGAGGGGAGGCTTTCTTT.

J is TRBJ2-6 and V is TRBV28; 7 bases fit TRBD1. The CDR3 is 16 residues long. CDR1 and CDR2 from the germline V gene are MDHEN and SYDVKM. V gave up 6 bases and J gave up 3 bases; unmatched junction bases: 8. CDR3 sequence: CASSQKGAGGANVLTF. CDR3 in DNA: TGTGCCAGCAGCCAGAAGGGGGCGGGTGGGGCCAACGTCCTGACTTTC.

The chain is built from TRBV5-1 and TRBJ1-2; no definite D call. Trimming took 3 bases from V and 4 from J, leaving 19 bases between them. The CDR3 totals 16 residues. CDR1 is SGHRS, CDR2 YFSETQ, per germline. The CDR3 bases are TGCGCCAGCAGCTATAATCCTCGTGTGGGGTCCTATGGCTACACCTTC. Protein sequence: CASSYNPRVGSYGYTF.

The rearrangement joins TRBV14 to TRBJ2-5; a possible D gene is TRBD1 (6 bases). The V end was cut by 4 bases, the J end by 5 bases, with 14 bases between. The germline CDR1 and CDR2 sequences are SGHDN and FVKESK. The length of the CDR3 is 14 residues. The CDR3 DNA reads TGTGCCAGCAGCCCGGGGACACCTCGTGAGACCCAGTACTTC. Its protein product is CASSPGTPRETQYF.

The gene calls are TRBV12-5 and TRBJ2-6; D unresolved. Per the germline V gene, CDR1 is LGHNT and CDR2 is FRNRAP. Trimming removed 7 bases at V and 2 bases at J, with 15 bases between. The CDR3 sequence is 16 residues long. The CDR3 here is CASAPALPPGANVLTF. The CDR3 nucleotides read TGTGCTAGTGCCCCGGCCCTGCCCCCTGGGGCCAACGTCCTGACTTTC.

The J gene is TRBJ2-2, the V gene TRBV30; D might be TRBD1 or TRBD2, each matching 5 bases. Trimming left V 7 bases short and J 1 base short, with 13 bases between. Germline-derived CDR1 and CDR2 are GTSNPN and SVGIG (reference sequence). This CDR3 spans 14 amino acids. The CDR3 region is CASPGTENTGELFF. CDR3 sequence (DNA): TGTGCCTCCCCAGGGACGGAGAACACCGGGGAGCTGTTTTTT.

This sequence joins TRBV9 and TRBJ2-5, with 8 bases aligning to TRBD2. Looked up from germline, CDR1 is SGDLS and CDR2 is YYNGEE. This CDR3 contains 16 residues. Trimming cost V 5 bases and J 2 bases; bases outside gene matches: 11. The CDR3 DNA reads as TGTGCCAGCAGTACTACTAGCGGTCCCAGGCAAGAGACCCAGTACTTC. Protein sequence: CASSTTSGPRQETQYF.

The chain employs TRBV5-5 and TRBJ2-7; 7 bases map to TRBD1. Unmatched junction bases numbered 4, after V lost 4 bases and J lost 0 bases. The CDR3 has 14 amino acids. In germline, CDR1 is SGHKS, CDR2 YYEKEE (reference sequence). This chain's CDR3 is CASSQTGNSYEQYF. The CDR3 DNA reads TGTGCCAGCAGCCAGACAGGGAACTCCTACGAGCAGTACTTC. Drawing the rest from reference TRBV5-5 and TRBJ2-7, the complete variable domain is DAGVTQSPTHLIKTRGQQVTLRCSPISGHKSVSWYQQVLGQGPQFIFQYYEKEERGRGNFPDRFSARQFPNYSSELNVNALLLGDSALYLCASSQTGNSYEQYFGPGTRLTVT.

This clone was detected a few times. The V gene is TRBV10-3, the J gene TRBJ1-5; D ambiguous. CDR1 and CDR2 (germline): ENHRY, SYGVKD. The CDR3 runs 13 residues. Trimming took 5 bases from V and 6 from J, leaving 11 bases between them. The CDR3 here is CAISYVSGQPQHF. The CDR3 nucleotides read TGTGCCATCAGTTACGTTAGTGGTCAGCCCCAGCATTTT.

The rearrangement joins TRBV27 to TRBJ2-3, with TRBD1 matching over 7 bases. The ends lost 5 bases at V and 2 bases at J; junction bases unmatched: 10. The CDR3 covers 16 residues. CDR1 MNHEY and CDR2 SMNVEV come from the germline V gene (reference sequence). Written as DNA, the CDR3 is TGTGCCAGCAGTACATACAGGGGCGACGACACAGATACGCAGTATTTT. Protein: CASSTYRGDDTDTQYF.

As DNA, the CDR3 is TGTGCCAGCAGCTCCCGGGGTGCAGATACGCAGTATTTT. As protein: CASSSRGADTQYF. The V and J genes are TRBV7-9 and TRBJ2-3, with a weak D call TRBD2 (5 bases). Per germline, CDR1 SEHNR and CDR2 FQNEAQ (reference sequence). V lost 4 bases and J 4 bases, leaving 9 bases between the germline ends. This CDR3 is built from 13 residues.

The chain is built from TRBV19 and TRBJ2-7, with D hard to call. V lost 6 bases and J 5 bases, leaving 17 bases between the germline ends. Germline CDR1 and CDR2: LNHDA and SQIVND (reference sequence). This CDR3 contains 14 residues. CDR3 amino acids: CASSLTTSGNEQYF. The CDR3 nucleotides are TGTGCCAGTAGCCTGACCACCTCAGGAAACGAGCAGTACTTC.